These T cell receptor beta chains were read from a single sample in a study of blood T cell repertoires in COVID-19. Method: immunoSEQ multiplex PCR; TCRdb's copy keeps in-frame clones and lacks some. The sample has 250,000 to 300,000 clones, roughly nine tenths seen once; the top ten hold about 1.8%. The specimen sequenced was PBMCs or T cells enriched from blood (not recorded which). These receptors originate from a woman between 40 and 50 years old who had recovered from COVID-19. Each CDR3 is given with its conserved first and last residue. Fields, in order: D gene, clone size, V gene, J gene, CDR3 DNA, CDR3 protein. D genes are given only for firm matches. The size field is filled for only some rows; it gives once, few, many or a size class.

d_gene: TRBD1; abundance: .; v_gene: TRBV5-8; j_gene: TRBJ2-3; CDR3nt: TGTGCCAGCAGCTTGGGGGACAGGGGAAGCACAGATACGCAGTATTTT; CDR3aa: CASSLGDRGSTDTQYF
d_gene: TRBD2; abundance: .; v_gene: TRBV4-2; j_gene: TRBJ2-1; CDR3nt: TGTGCCAGCAGCCAAGGGACTAGCGGCCGCAATGAGCAGTTCTTC; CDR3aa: CASSQGTSGRNEQFF
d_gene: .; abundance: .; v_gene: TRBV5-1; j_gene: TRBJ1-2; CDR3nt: TGCGCCAGCAGCTTGGGGGCAAACTATGGCTACACCTTC; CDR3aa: CASSLGANYGYTF
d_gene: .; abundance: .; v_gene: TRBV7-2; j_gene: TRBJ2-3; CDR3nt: TGTGCCAGCAGCTTAGTTGTAAACCGGGATAGTACAGATACGCAGTATTTT; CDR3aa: CASSLVVNRDSTDTQYF
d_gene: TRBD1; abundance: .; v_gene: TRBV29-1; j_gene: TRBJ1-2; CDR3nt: TGCAGCGTTGAAACCCCGGGGGGACAGGGGACCTACACCTTC; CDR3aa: CSVETPGGQGTYTF
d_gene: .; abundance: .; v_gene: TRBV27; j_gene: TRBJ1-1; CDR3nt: TGTGCCAGCAGTCATACAGGGTCTGTTGGCACTGAAGCTTTCTTT; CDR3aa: CASSHTGSVGTEAFF
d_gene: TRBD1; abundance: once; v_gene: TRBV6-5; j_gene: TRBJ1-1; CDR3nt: TGTGCCAGCAGAAGGGACAGGGGGCCCACTGAAGCTTTCTTT; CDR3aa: CASRRDRGPTEAFF
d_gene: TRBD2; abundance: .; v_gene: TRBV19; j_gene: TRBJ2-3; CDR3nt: TGTGCCAGTAAACCCAAGACTAGCGGAATCACAGATACGCAGTATTTT; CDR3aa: CASKPKTSGITDTQYF
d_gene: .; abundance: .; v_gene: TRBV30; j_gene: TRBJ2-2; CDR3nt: TGTGCCTGGGCGCAGGGTCTCGGGGAGCTGTTTTTT; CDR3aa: CAWAQGLGELFF
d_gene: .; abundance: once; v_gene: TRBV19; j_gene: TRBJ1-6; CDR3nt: TGTGCCAGTAGTCTGAGGAATAATTCACCCCTCCACTTT; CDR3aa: CASSLRNNSPLHF
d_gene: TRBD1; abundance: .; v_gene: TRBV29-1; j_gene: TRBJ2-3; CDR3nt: TGCAGCGCTCCGGGACAGGGAACAGATACGCAGTATTTT; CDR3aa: CSAPGQGTDTQYF
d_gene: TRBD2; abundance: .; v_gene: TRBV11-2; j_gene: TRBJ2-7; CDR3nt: TGTGCCAGCAGCTCCAAACCTCGGGGGAGGGGCGAGCAGTACTTC; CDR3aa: CASSSKPRGRGEQYF
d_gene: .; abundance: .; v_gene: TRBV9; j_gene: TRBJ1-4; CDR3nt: TGTGCCAGCAGCGTAGGGGGGCGGACTAATGAAAAACTGTTTTTT; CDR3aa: CASSVGGRTNEKLFF
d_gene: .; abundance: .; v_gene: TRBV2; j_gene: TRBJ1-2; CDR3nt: TGTGCCAGCAGTTCGGACACCAACTATGGCTACACCTTC; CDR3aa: CASSSDTNYGYTF
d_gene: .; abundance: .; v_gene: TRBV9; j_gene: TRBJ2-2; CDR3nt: TGTGCCAGCAGCGTCCATTATATCTCCCCGGGCACCGGGGAGCTGTTTTTT; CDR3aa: CASSVHYISPGTGELFF
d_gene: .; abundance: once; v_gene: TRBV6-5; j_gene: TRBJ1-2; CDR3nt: TGTGCCAGCAGTTACTCGATTGTGGAGGGGAACTATGGCTACACCTTC; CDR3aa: CASSYSIVEGNYGYTF
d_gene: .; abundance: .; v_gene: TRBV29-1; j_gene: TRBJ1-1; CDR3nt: TGCAGCGTTGTCCAGCTACAGGGATTTGGTGTGAACACTGAAGCTTTCTTT; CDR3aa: CSVVQLQGFGVNTEAFF
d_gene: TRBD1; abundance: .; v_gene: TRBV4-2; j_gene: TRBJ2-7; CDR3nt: TGTGCCAGCAGCCAAGCCGCCGACAGGGGGCTATCCTACGAGCAGTACTTC; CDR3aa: CASSQAADRGLSYEQYF
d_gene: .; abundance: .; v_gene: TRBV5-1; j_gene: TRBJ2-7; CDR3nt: TGCGCCAGCTCCCCTGGACACGGGCCCTACGAGCAGTACTTC; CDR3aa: CASSPGHGPYEQYF
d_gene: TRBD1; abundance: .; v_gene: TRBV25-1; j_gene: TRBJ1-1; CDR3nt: TGTGCCAGCAGTGATCAGGAGGGGGCAGATGAAGCTTTCTTT; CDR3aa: CASSDQEGADEAFF
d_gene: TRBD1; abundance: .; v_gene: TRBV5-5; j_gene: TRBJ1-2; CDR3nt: TGTGCCAGCAGCTCATACAGGGGATACTATGGCTACACCTTC; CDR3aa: CASSSYRGYYGYTF
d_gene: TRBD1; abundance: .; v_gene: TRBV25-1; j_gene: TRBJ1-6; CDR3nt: TGTGCCAGCAGTGCCCTCAGGACAGGGGTTTATAATTCACCCCTCCACTTT; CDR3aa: CASSALRTGVYNSPLHF
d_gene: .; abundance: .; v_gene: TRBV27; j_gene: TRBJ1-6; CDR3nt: TGTGCCAGCACCCGAGAGGGCCCCTATAATTCACCCCTCCACTTT; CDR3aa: CASTREGPYNSPLHF
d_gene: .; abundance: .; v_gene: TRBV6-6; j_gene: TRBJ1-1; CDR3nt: TGTGCCAGCAGCCCGTCAGGGGTAGAGACTGAAGCTTTCTTT; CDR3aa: CASSPSGVETEAFF
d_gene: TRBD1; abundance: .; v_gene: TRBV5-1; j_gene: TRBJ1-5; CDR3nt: TGCGCCAGCGGAACCTCGAATCCCGGGGGGGGAGGACAGGAGGTAAGCAATCAGCCCCAGCATTTT; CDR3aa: CASGTSNPGGGGQEVSNQPQHF
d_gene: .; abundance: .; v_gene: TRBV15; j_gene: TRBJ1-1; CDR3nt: TGTGCCACCAGCAGACACCAACACTATGACACTGAAGCTTTCTTT; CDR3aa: CATSRHQHYDTEAFF
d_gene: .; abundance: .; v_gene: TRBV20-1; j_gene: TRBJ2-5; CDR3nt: TGCAGTGCTAAGCCGGTCGAGACCCAGTACTTC; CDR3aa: CSAKPVETQYF
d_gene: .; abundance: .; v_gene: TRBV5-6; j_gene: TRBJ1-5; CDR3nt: TGTGCCAGCAGCCTGGCACATAGCGGCAATCAGCCCCAGCATTTT; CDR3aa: CASSLAHSGNQPQHF
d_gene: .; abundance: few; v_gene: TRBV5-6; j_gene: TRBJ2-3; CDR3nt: TGTGCCAGCAGCAAAAACTGGTTGTCTCCCCTTAGCACAGATACGCAGTATTTT; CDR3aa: CASSKNWLSPLSTDTQYF
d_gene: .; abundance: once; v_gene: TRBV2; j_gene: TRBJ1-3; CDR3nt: TGTGCCAGCAGTGATGTGGGCCTCAGCTCTGGAAACACCATATATTTT; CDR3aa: CASSDVGLSSGNTIYF
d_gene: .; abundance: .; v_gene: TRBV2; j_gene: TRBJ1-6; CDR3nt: TGTGCCAGCAGTGACAGGGCCCGATATTCACCCCTCCACTTT; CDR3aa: CASSDRARYSPLHF
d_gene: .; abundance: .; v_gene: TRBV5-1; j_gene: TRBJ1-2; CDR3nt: TGCGCCAGCAGCCCCAGCGGGGGCCGCGGCTATGGCTACACCTTC; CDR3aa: CASSPSGGRGYGYTF
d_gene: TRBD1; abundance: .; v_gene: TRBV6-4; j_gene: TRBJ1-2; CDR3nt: TGTGCCAGCAGTGCCGGACAGGATCTTCGGGGCTACACCTTC; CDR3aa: CASSAGQDLRGYTF
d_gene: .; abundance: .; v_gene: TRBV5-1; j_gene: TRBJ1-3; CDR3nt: TGCGCCAGCAGCCCCGGGAAGGGCGAGGTACCTGGAAACACCATATATTTT; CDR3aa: CASSPGKGEVPGNTIYF
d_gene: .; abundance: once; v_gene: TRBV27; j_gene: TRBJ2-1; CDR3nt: TGTGCCAGCGCGGAAATCACGACCTACAATGAGCAGTTCTTC; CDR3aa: CASAEITTYNEQFF
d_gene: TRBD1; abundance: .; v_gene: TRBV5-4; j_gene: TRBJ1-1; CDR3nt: TGTGCCAGCAGAGCCGGGACAGGTACGGGAACTGAAGCTTTCTTT; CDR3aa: CASRAGTGTGTEAFF
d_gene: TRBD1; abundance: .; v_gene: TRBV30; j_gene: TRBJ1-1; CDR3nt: TGTGCCTCCCCTCGTGGACAGGGCCCTGAAGCTTTCTTT; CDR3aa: CASPRGQGPEAFF
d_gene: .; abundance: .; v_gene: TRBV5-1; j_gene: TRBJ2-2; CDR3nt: TGCGCCAGTACGTTGGCGGGGAACACCGGGGAGCTGTTTTTT; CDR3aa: CASTLAGNTGELFF
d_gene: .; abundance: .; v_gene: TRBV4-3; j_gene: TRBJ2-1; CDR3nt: TGCGCCAGCAGCCAAGATGGGGGCGGTAGCTCCTACAATGAGCAGTTCTTC; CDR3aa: CASSQDGGGSSYNEQFF
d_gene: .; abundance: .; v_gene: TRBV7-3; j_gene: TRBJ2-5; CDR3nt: TGTGCCAGCAGCCGGGTCGCGGGTCAGGAGACCCAGTACTTC; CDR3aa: CASSRVAGQETQYF
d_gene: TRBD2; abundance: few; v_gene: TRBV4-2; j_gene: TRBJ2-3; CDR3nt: TGTGCCAGCAGCCAAGCCCAGCGGGACGCAGATACGCAGTATTTT; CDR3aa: CASSQAQRDADTQYF
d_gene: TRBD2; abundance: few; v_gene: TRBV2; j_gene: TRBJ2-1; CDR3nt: TGTGCCAGCGGTTGGGGGGGATCCTACAATGAGCAGTTCTTC; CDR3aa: CASGWGGSYNEQFF
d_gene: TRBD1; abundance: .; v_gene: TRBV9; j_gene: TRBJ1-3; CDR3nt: TGTGCCAGCAGCGTAGACAGGGGCCGGGGTGACACCATATATTTT; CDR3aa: CASSVDRGRGDTIYF
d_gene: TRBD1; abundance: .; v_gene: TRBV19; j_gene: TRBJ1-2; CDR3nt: TGTGCCAGTAGCACAGGCACCGGGACAGGACTTGGCTACACCTTC; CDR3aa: CASSTGTGTGLGYTF